The source of this T cell receptor (beta chain) is a study of PD-L1 blockade in urothelial cancer. Overall study context: Most patients, twenty-five of 29, were males with bladder-origin cancer.

Notes on this clone: One junction end disagrees with the germline gene, perhaps due to a read error.

Stated time point: pretreatment peripheral blood. The germline V gene has CDR1 LNHDA and CDR2 SQIVND (reference sequence). This CDR3 spans 13 amino acids. Measured with immunoSEQ multiplex PCR; TCRdb has only the in-frame clones, and not every one. The table has 35,000 to 50,000 clones, more than 75% seen once. The TCR sequence derives from a man in his 60s with urothelial cancer. The genes are TRBV19 and TRBJ1-2, with D unresolved. The sequencing used PBMCs, collected around atezolizumab (anti-PD-L1) treatment. CDR3 residues: CASSVDGNYGYTF. The CDR3, as DNA: TGTGCCAGTAGTGTAGACGGGAACTATGGCTACACCTTC. Using reference TRBV19 and TRBJ1-2 for the parts outside the CDR3, the full variable domain is DGGITQSPKYLFRKEGQNVTLSCEQNLNHDAMYWYRQDPGQGLRLIYYSQIVNDFQKGDIAEGYSVSREKKESFPLTVTSAQKNPTAFYLCASSVDGNYGYTFGSGTRLTVV.